This section outlines one T cell receptor (beta chain) sequence together with its context. Its antigen is still unknown. This PCR relied on a set of 60 Vbeta primers and 13 Jbeta primers. Profiling relied on immunoSEQ multiplex PCR, and the TCRdb table lists in-frame clones only, not all of them. The sample includes approximately 120,000 clones, 75% to 90% of them seen just once. Germline CDR1 MDHEN, CDR2 SYDVKM. V was clipped by 5 bases and J by 5 bases, with 10 bases between them. The CDR3 extends over 13 amino acids. These data are taken from a study of cytomegalovirus exposure and HLA in healthy donors. Whole-study findings and limits: Diagnosis of cytomegalovirus status made by the classifier reportedly showed high specificity and sensitivity. Later, an analysis showed that TCR beta chains associated with HLA were more clonally expanded than others that were equally common. In an earlier analysis, about 87% or about 30%: the productive usage of most TCR beta V segments. Highly shared sequence variants in one cluster were likely a sequencing artifact.

The chain links TRBV28 to TRBJ1-5; weak D call: TRBD1 (6 bases). Sequenced input: PBMCs. The clonotype comes from a woman aged 25-40 years in good health and CMV-seropositive. The CDR3 DNA reads as TGTGCCAGCAGTACAGGGACGCATCAGCCCCAGCATTTT. This gives the protein CASSTGTHQPQHF. Combining the CDR3 with reference TRBV28 and TRBJ1-5 gives the whole variable domain DVKVTQSSRYLVKRTGEKVFLECVQDMDHENMFWYRQDPGLGLRLIYFSYDVKMKEKGDIPEGYSVSREKKERFSLILESASTNQTSMYLCASSTGTHQPQHFGDGTRLSIL.